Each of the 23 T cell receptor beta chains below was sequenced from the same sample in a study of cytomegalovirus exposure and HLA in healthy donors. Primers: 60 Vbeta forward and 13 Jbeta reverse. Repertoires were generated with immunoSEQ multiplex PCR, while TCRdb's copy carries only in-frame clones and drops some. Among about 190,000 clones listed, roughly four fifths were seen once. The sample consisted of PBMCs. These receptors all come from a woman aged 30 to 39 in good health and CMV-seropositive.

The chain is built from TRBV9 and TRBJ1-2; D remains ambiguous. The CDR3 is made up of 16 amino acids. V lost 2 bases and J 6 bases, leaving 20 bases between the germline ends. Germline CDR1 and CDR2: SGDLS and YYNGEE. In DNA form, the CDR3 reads TGTGCCAGCAGCGTGGTCCCCGGGGTAAGAGGAGATGGCTACACCTTC. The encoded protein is CASSVVPGVRGDGYTF.

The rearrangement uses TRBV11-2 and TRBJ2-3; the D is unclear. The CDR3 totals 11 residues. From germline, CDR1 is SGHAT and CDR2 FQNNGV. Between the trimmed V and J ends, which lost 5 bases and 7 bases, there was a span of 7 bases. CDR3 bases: TGTGCCAGCAGCCCTAGTAATACGCAGTATTTT. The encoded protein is CASSPSNTQYF.

The CDR3 nucleotides are TGTGCCAGCACTCGGCAGGGGTATGGCTACACCTTC. It is translated as CASTRQGYGYTF. The V gene is TRBV6-5, the J gene TRBJ1-2; D possibly corresponds to TRBD1 (6 bases). This CDR3 comprises 12 residues. The V end lost 7 bases, the J end lost 5 bases, and 11 bases lay between the germline ends. Per the germline V gene, CDR1 is MNHEY and CDR2 is SVGAGI.

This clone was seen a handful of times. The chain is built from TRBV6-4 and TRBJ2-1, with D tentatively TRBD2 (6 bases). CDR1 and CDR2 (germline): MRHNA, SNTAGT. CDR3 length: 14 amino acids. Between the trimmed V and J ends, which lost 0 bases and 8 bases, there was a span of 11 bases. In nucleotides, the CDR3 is TGTGCCAGCAGTGACTCGACTAGTTTTCATGAGCAGTTCTTC. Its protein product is CASSDSTSFHEQFF.

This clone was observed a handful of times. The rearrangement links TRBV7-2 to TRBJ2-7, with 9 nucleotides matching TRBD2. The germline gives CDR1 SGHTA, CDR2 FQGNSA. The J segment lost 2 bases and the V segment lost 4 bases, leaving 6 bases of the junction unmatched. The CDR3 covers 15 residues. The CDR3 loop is CASSSSSGVTYEQYF. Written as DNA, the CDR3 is TGTGCCAGCAGCTCCTCTAGCGGGGTAACCTACGAGCAGTACTTC.

The CDR3 sequence: CASRYQGSLQETQYF. The CDR3 DNA is TGTGCCAGCCGGTACCAGGGATCTCTCCAAGAGACCCAGTACTTC. The V gene is TRBV6-6, the J gene TRBJ2-5; a weak D match, TRBD1 (5 bases). The CDR3 totals 15 residues. V lost 8 bases and J lost 1, with 17 bases in between. Germline lookup yields CDR1 MNHNY and CDR2 SVGAGI (reference sequence).

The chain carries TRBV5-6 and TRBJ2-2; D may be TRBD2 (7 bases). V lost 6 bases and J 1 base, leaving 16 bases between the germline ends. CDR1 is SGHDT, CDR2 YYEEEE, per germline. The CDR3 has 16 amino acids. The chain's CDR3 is CASTLGGRVNTGELFF. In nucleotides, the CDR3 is TGTGCCAGCACCCTGGGGGGGCGGGTGAACACCGGGGAGCTGTTTTTT.

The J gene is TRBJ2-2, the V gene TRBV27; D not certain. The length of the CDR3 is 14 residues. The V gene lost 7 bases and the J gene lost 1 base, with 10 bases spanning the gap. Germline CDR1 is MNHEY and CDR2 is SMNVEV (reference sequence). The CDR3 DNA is TGTGCCAGCACCCGCCAACAGAACACCGGGGAGCTGTTTTTT. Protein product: CASTRQQNTGELFF.

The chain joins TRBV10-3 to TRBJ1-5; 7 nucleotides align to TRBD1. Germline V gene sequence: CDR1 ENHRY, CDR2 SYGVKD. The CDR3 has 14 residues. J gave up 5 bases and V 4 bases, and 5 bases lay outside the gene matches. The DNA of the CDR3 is TGTGCCATCAGTGTAGGACAGGACTATCAGCCCCAGCATTTT. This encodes CAISVGQDYQPQHF.

CDR3 protein: CASSLDPGNTEAFF. The CDR3 DNA is TGCGCCAGCAGCTTGGATCCGGGGAACACTGAAGCTTTCTTT. This rearrangement joins TRBV5-1 to TRBJ1-1; D call uncertain. V gave up 0 bases and J gave up 1 base, with 7 bases separating them. The CDR3 has 14 amino acids. The V gene's germline CDR1 is SGHRS and CDR2 YFSETQ. The full variable domain, rest sourced from reference TRBV5-1 and TRBJ1-1, is KAGVTQTPRYLIKTRGQQVTLSCSPISGHRSVSWYQQTPGQGLQFLFEYFSETQRNKGNFPGRFSGRQFSNSRSEMNVSTLELGDSALYLCASSLDPGNTEAFFGQGTRLTVV.

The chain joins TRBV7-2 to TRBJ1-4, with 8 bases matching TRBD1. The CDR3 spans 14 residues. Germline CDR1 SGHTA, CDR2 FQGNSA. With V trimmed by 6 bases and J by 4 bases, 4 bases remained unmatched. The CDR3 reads CASRGQAGNEKLFF. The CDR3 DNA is TGTGCCAGCAGGGGACAGGCCGGTAATGAAAAACTGTTTTTT.

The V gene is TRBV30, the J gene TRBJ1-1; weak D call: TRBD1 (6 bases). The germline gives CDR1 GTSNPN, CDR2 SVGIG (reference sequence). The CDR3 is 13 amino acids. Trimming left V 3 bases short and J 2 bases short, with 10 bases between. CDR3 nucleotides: TGTGCCTGGAGACGGACAGCCAACACTGAAGCTTTCTTT. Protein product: CAWRRTANTEAFF.

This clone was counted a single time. The CDR3 loop reads CASSSGTAYEQYF. The CDR3 DNA reads TGTGCCAGCAGCTCCGGGACAGCCTACGAGCAGTACTTC. The genes are TRBV5-4 and TRBJ2-7; 7 nucleotides align to TRBD1. The germline gives CDR1 SGHNT, CDR2 YYREEE (reference sequence). This CDR3 is built from 13 residues. V lost 3 bases and J lost 2; bases outside the gene matches: 2.

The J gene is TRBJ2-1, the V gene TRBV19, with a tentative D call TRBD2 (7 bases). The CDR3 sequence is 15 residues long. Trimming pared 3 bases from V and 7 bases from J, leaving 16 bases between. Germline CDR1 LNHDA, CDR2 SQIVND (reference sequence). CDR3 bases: TGTGCCAGTAGTATTAGGGGGGGGTTCTCGAATGAGCAGTTCTTC. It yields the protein CASSIRGGFSNEQFF.

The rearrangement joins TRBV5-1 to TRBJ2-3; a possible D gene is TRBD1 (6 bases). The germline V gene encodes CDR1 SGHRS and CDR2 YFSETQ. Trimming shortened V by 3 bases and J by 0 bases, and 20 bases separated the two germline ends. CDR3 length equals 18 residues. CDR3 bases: TGCGCCAGCAGCTATGGGCAGGGGTCTTTCTCTAGCACAGATACGCAGTATTTT. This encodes CASSYGQGSFSSTDTQYF.

The CDR3 loop is CASRGGGAHEQFF. The CDR3, as DNA: TGTGCCAGCAGGGGCGGGGGGGCCCATGAGCAGTTCTTC. V gene TRBV2 combines with J gene TRBJ2-1; 9 bases are shared with TRBD2. J was trimmed by 8 bases and V by 6 bases; bases with no gene match: 5. Germline loops: CDR1 SNHLY, CDR2 FYNNEI. CDR3 length: 13 amino acids.

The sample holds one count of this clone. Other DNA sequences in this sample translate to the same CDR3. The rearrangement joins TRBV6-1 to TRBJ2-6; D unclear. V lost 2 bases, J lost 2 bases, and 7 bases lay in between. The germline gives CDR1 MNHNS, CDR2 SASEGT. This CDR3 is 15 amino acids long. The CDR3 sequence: CASSEQQTGANVLTF. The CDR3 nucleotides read TGTGCCAGCAGTGAACAACAGACTGGGGCCAACGTCCTGACTTTC.

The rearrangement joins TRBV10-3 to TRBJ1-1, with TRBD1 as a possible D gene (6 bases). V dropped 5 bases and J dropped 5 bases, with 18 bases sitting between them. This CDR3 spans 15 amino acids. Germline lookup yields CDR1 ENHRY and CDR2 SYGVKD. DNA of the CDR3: TGTGCCATCAGTAGCACCGGGGACAAGGTAACTGAAGCTTTCTTT. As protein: CAISSTGDKVTEAFF.

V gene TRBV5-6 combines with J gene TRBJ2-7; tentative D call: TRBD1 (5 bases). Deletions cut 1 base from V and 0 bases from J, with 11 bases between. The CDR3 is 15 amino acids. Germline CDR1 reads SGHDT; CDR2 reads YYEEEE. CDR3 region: CASSLNGASSYEQYF. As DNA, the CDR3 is TGTGCCAGCAGCTTGAATGGGGCTAGCTCCTACGAGCAGTACTTC. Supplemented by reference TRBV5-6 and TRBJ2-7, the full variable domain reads DAGVTQSPTHLIKTRGQQVTLRCSPKSGHDTVSWYQQALGQGPQFIFQYYEEEERQRGNFPDRFSGHQFPNYSSELNVNALLLGDSALYLCASSLNGASSYEQYFGPGTRLTVT.

CDR3 DNA: TGTGCCAGCAGCCCCGGCGGAGCTAGTAACGGCGGGGAGCTGTTTTTT. Translation gives CASSPGGASNGGELFF. V usage is TRBV7-2 and J usage is TRBJ2-2; no reliable D call. V lost 5 bases to trimming and J lost 7 bases, with 20 bases between them. This CDR3 is 16 amino acids long. Germline lookup yields CDR1 SGHTA and CDR2 FQGNSA.

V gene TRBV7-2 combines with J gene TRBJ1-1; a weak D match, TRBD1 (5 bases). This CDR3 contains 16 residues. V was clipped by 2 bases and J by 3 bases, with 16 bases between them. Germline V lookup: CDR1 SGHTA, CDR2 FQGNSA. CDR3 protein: CASSLLRTGGYTEAFF. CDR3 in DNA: TGTGCCAGCAGCTTACTCCGGACGGGGGGATACACTGAAGCTTTCTTT. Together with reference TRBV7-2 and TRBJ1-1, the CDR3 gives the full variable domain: GAGVSQSPSNKVTEKGKDVELRCDPISGHTALYWYRQSLGQGLEFLIYFQGNSAPDKSGLPSDRFSAERTGGSVSTLTIQRTQQEDSAVYLCASSLLRTGGYTEAFFGQGTRLTVV.

The chain's CDR3 is CSVEQDGNTIYF. The CDR3 nucleotides read TGCAGCGTTGAACAGGATGGAAACACCATATATTTT. The genes are TRBV29-1 and TRBJ1-3, with D hard to call. Trimming pared 2 bases from V and 3 bases from J, leaving 5 bases between. Germline CDR1 SQVTM, CDR2 ANQGSEA. The CDR3 consists of 12 residues.

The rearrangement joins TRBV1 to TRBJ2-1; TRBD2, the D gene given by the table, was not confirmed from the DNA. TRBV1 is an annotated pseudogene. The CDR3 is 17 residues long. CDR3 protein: CTSSQEQRGGKGHEQFF. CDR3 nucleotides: TGCACCAGCAGCCAAGAACAGCGGGGGGGTAAGGGTCATGAGCAGTTCTTC.